Each of the 26 T cell receptor beta chains below was sequenced from the same sample in a study of identical twins. TCRdb reprocessed the 5' RACE reads via MiXCR and lists one record per CDR3 protein. Of 460,000 or so distinct CDR3 sequences listed, 14% are singletons. The same sample was also used in a study of yellow fever vaccine responses in identical twins.

The sequencing input was CD4+ T cells sorted from blood. The source is a woman aged 18 to 35 in good health.

This clonotype was seen only a few times. The rearrangement joins TRBV6-1 to TRBJ1-1; no firm D call. V shed 2 bases and J shed 0 bases, with 7 bases lying between them. The CDR3 spans 14 residues. Germline CDR1 is MNHNS and CDR2 is SASEGT. CDR3 amino acids: CASSESLMNTEAFF. For the CDR3, the DNA is TGTGCCAGCAGTGAAAGCCTCATGAACACTGAAGCTTTCTTT.

This clonotype was picked up many times. The chain recombines TRBV3-1 with TRBJ1-5, with 7 bases aligning to TRBD1. Germline loops: CDR1 LGHDT, CDR2 YNNKEL (reference sequence). This CDR3 region has 14 residues. The trim removed 4 bases at V and 5 bases at J, leaving 5 bases unmatched. The CDR3 sequence is CASSPRQGDQPQHF. The CDR3 bases are TGTGCCAGCAGCCCCCGACAGGGCGATCAGCCCCAGCATTTT.

This clonotype was seen a few times. The rearrangement joins TRBV20-1 to TRBJ2-3; no definite D call. CDR3 length equals 13 residues. V gave up 5 bases and J gave up 3 bases, with 12 bases separating them. Germline CDR1 and CDR2: DFQATT and SNEGSKA (reference sequence). For the CDR3, the DNA is TGCAGTGCTTACACCTTTGGGACAGATACGCAGTATTTT. As protein: CSAYTFGTDTQYF.

In its sample, this clonotype was seen a few times. The genes are TRBV12-3 or TRBV12-4 and TRBJ2-5; TRBD1 aligns across 7 bases. The ends lost 3 bases at V and 1 base at J; junction bases unmatched: 2. The CDR3 length is 14 residues. The chain's CDR3 is CASSLQGVQETQYF. The CDR3 DNA sequence: TGTGCCAGCAGTTTGCAGGGGGTCCAAGAGACCCAGTACTTC.

This clonotype has only a few counts. The chain recombines TRBV2 with TRBJ1-1, with D perhaps matching TRBD1 (5 bases). Trimming stripped 3 bases from V and 13 bases from J, with 18 bases between. Germline V gene data show CDR1 as SNHLY and CDR2 as FYNNEI. The length of the CDR3 is 13 residues. The DNA for the CDR3 is TGTGCCAGCAGTGACATGGGGCCCCGGGGAGTTTTCTTT. This sequence encodes CASSDMGPRGVFF.

Remarks on this clonotype: Just one base apart from a much larger clone, this may be a read error. V gene TRBV29-1 combines with J gene TRBJ2-1, with D tentatively TRBD2 (5 bases). CDR3 size: 13 residues. The V gene's germline CDR1 is SQVTM and CDR2 ANQGSEA. V dropped 3 bases and J dropped 4 bases, with 10 bases sitting between them. The CDR3 is CSVDRRLYNEQFF. CDR3 coding DNA: TGCAGCGTTGACAGGAGGCTTTACAATGAGCAGTTCTTC.

The J gene is TRBJ1-1, the V gene TRBV20-1; 7 bases are shared with TRBD1. Germline assignment: CDR1 DFQATT and CDR2 SNEGSKA (reference sequence). With 0 bases clipped from V and 1 base from J, the junction kept 8 bases outside the gene matches. The CDR3 is 16 residues long. CDR3 in amino acids: CSAREPNRGQNTEAFF. DNA for the CDR3: TGCAGTGCTAGAGAACCTAACAGGGGCCAGAACACTGAAGCTTTCTTT.

As for this clonotype: Since a much larger clone is just one base distant, this may be a read error. The chain has TRBV29-1 and TRBJ2-7; tentative D call: TRBD1 (5 bases). In germline, CDR1 is SQVTM, CDR2 ANQGSEA. The CDR3 is 11 residues long. The CDR3 sequence: CIVLDSYEQYF. CDR3 nucleotides: TGCATCGTTCTCGACAGTTACGAGCAGTACTTC.

The V gene is TRBV21-1, the J gene TRBJ2-5; TRBD1 is the table's D call and was not checked against the DNA. TRBV21-1 is a recognized pseudogene. The CDR3 has 18 amino acids. The chain's CDR3 is CASSRWGQGRDVQETQYF. CDR3 bases: TGTGCCAGCAGCAGGTGGGGACAGGGCCGGGACGTCCAAGAGACCCAGTACTTC.

CDR3 sequence reads: CSAKPGQGVAYEQYF. The DNA of the CDR3 is TGCAGTGCTAAACCGGGACAGGGGGTGGCGTACGAGCAGTACTTC. J is TRBJ2-7 and V is TRBV20-1; 11 bases map to TRBD1. The length of the CDR3 is 15 residues. CDR1 is DFQATT, CDR2 SNEGSKA, per germline (reference sequence). With 4 bases clipped from V and 4 bases from J, the junction kept 9 bases outside the gene matches.

The chain links TRBV6-6 to TRBJ1-6; D is perhaps TRBD1 (5 bases). Germline V gene lookup returns CDR1 MNHNY and CDR2 SVGAGI (reference sequence). CDR3 length equals 13 residues. Trimming removed 6 bases from V and 9 bases from J, with 12 bases in between. CDR3 bases: TGTGCCAGCAGCAGGCAGGGTACTTCACCCCTCCACTTT. It translates to CASSRQGTSPLHF.

The gene calls are TRBV5-6 and TRBJ1-5; 9 bases line up with TRBD1. The V segment lost 4 bases and the J segment 7 bases; nucleotides outside the gene matches: 6. CDR1 and CDR2 from the germline V gene are SGHDT and YYEEEE. This CDR3 is 14 amino acids long. The CDR3 spells CASSGRTGEQPQHF. CDR3 DNA sequence: TGTGCCAGCAGCGGCAGGACAGGGGAACAGCCCCAGCATTTT.

This clonotype was recorded a few times. V is TRBV7-9 and J is TRBJ2-5; TRBD1 aligns across 9 bases. Germline values: CDR1 SEHNR, CDR2 FQNEAQ (reference sequence). There are 14 residues in the CDR3. J lost 4 bases, V lost 8 bases, and 8 bases had no gene match. In DNA form, the CDR3 reads TGTGCCAGCTTCCTAACAGGGGGCGCAGAGACCCAGTACTTC. This translates into CASFLTGGAETQYF.

The rearrangement joins TRBV3-1 to TRBJ2-7, with no clear D. The CDR3 spans 15 residues. Germline CDR1 and CDR2: LGHDT and YNNKEL (reference sequence). V was trimmed by 4 bases and J by 0 bases, leaving 13 bases between them. CDR3 in amino acids: CASSPRARSSYEQYF. CDR3 in DNA: TGTGCCAGCAGCCCACGGGCGAGGAGCTCCTACGAGCAGTACTTC.

This clonotype was counted many times. V is TRBV5-1 and J is TRBJ2-1; the D gene is possibly TRBD2 (6 bases). Trimming cost V 3 bases and J 3 bases, with 7 bases left between them. The length of the CDR3 is 13 residues. The germline V gene encodes CDR1 SGHRS and CDR2 YFSETQ. DNA for the CDR3: TGCGCCAGCAGCTCGGAGGGCTACAATGAGCAGTTCTTC. Its protein product is CASSSEGYNEQFF.

This clonotype has just a few counts. V gene TRBV7-2 combines with J gene TRBJ2-1, with a weak D call TRBD2 (5 bases). V lost 1 base and J 4 bases, leaving 8 bases between the germline ends. Looked up from germline, CDR1 is SGHTA and CDR2 is FQGNSA. The CDR3 runs 14 residues. The CDR3 here is CASSLVLVYNEQFF. DNA for the CDR3: TGTGCCAGCAGCTTAGTACTAGTATACAATGAGCAGTTCTTC.

This chain joins TRBV3-1 and TRBJ2-3; 9 positions agree with TRBD1. V was clipped by 5 bases and J by 8 bases; unmatched bases: 5. CDR1 and CDR2 (germline): LGHDT, YNNKEL (reference sequence). The CDR3 is 13 residues long. The CDR3 loop is CASSNRGPGTQYF. The DNA for the CDR3 is TGTGCCAGCAGCAACAGGGGGCCGGGTACGCAGTATTTT.

Many counts were recorded for this clonotype. The V gene is TRBV10-3, the J gene TRBJ1-1; D is perhaps TRBD1 (5 bases). CDR3 length equals 13 residues. Trimming pared 6 bases from V and 1 base from J, leaving 9 bases between. The germline V gene has CDR1 ENHRY and CDR2 SYGVKD. CDR3 sequence (DNA): TGTGCCATCAGGACAACAGGGAACACTGAAGCTTTCTTT. Protein sequence: CAIRTTGNTEAFF.

This clonotype appeared a few times. V gene TRBV6-2 or TRBV6-3 combines with J gene TRBJ2-1; maybe TRBD2 (6 bases). CDR3 length equals 14 residues. The germline gives CDR1 MNHEY, CDR2 SVGEGT. V was pared by 5 bases and J by 9 bases, with 17 bases between. CDR3 bases: TGTGCCAGCAGTCAACTAGCAGAACGGGGTGAGCAGTTCTTC. Amino acid sequence: CASSQLAERGEQFF.

This clonotype was found a few times. This chain connects TRBV25-1 to TRBJ2-5; D ambiguous. V was shortened by 2 bases and J by 4 bases, with 5 bases between the two germline ends. CDR3 length: 12 amino acids. Germline CDR1 is MGHDK and CDR2 is SYGVNS. CDR3 region: CASSEPRETQYF. CDR3 in DNA: TGTGCCAGCAGTGAACCGAGAGAGACCCAGTACTTC.

The J gene is TRBJ2-3, the V gene TRBV11-1, with TRBD2 matching 13 bases. The CDR3 runs to 18 residues. CDR1 is SGHAT, CDR2 FQDESV, per germline (reference sequence). V gave up 3 bases and J gave up 2 bases; unmatched junction bases: 8. Here the CDR3 reads CASSFRRLAGGHTDTQYF. The CDR3 DNA reads TGTGCCAGCAGCTTCCGTCGACTAGCGGGGGGTCACACAGATACGCAGTATTTT.

This clonotype was found many times. The V call is TRBV11-2, the J call TRBJ2-2, with D hard to call. The CDR3 sequence is 16 residues long. The germline V gene has CDR1 SGHAT and CDR2 FQNNGV. Trimming removed 0 bases from V and 2 bases from J, with 10 bases in between. This chain's CDR3 is CASSLDVWGNTGELFF. Here the CDR3 DNA reads TGTGCCAGCAGCTTAGATGTTTGGGGAAACACCGGGGAGCTGTTTTTT.

This chain links TRBV12-3 or TRBV12-4 with TRBJ2-2; D might be TRBD1 or TRBD2, each matching 5 bases. Trimming took 8 bases from V and 5 from J, leaving 18 bases between them. This CDR3 spans 15 amino acids. CDR3 DNA sequence: TGTGCCAGCGTCGGGACCCCCAAAAGGACCGGGGAGCTGTTTTTT. Translated, it gives CASVGTPKRTGELFF.

This clonotype was observed a handful of times. The gene calls are TRBV7-2 and TRBJ1-2, with no clear D. The V gene lost 3 bases and the J gene lost 2 bases, with 4 bases spanning the gap. This CDR3 has 12 amino acids. Per the germline V gene, CDR1 is SGHTA and CDR2 is FQGNSA. Written as DNA, the CDR3 is TGTGCCAGCAGCTTTTCGAACTATGGCTACACCTTC. This translates into CASSFSNYGYTF. The full variable domain, its missing parts supplied by reference TRBV7-2 and TRBJ1-2, is GAGVSQSPSNKVTEKGKDVELRCDPISGHTALYWYRQSLGQGLEFLIYFQGNSAPDKSGLPSDRFSAERTGGSVSTLTIQRTQQEDSAVYLCASSFSNYGYTFGSGTRLTVV.

This chain connects TRBV11-1 to TRBJ2-7; D is unresolved. The V end was cut by 6 bases, the J end by 3 bases, with 9 bases between. The CDR3 is made up of 12 amino acids. Germline CDR1 reads SGHAT; CDR2 reads FQDESV (reference sequence). The CDR3 here is CASRGISYEQYF. CDR3 in DNA: TGTGCCAGCAGGGGGATAAGCTACGAGCAGTACTTC.

The genes are TRBV6-6 and TRBJ2-7; 8 bases map to TRBD2. The CDR3 has 13 amino acids. V shed 7 bases, J shed 6 bases, and the junction held 8 bases outside the gene matches. Germline V lookup: CDR1 MNHNY, CDR2 SVGAGI (reference sequence). CDR3 nucleotide sequence: TGTGCCAGCACAAGAGCGGGAGTCCGCGAGCAGTACTTC. Protein: CASTRAGVREQYF.